The clone carrying this T cell receptor beta chain came up many times. What it binds is unknown. This specimen comes from a study of glioma-infiltrating T cells. Findings and limits, study-wide: Non-neoplastic patients had below-expected tissue-blood divergence, while all gliomas exceeded expectation. CDR3 overlap between tissue and blood was very small.

Using RNA template, CDR3s of TCR alpha and beta were amplified with iRepertoire arm-PCR. TCRdb reprocessed the multiplex PCR reads via MiXCR and lists one record per CDR3 protein. The sample has approximately 400,000 distinct CDR3 sequences; roughly two fifths are singletons. This sequence was found in a human donor with low-grade glioma or glioblastoma, undergoing nonglioma brain surgery, or in good health (not recorded which). The sequenced sample was glioma tissue, nonneoplastic brain tissue, or PBMCs (not recorded which).

CDR3 DNA sequence: TGTGCCACCAGTGATCCTGACAGGAACTATGGCTACACCTTC. Encoded protein: CATSDPDRNYGYTF. The rearrangement links TRBV24-1 to TRBJ1-2; D perhaps matches TRBD1 (6 bases). V gave up 3 bases and J gave up 2 bases, with 9 bases separating them. The CDR3 totals 14 residues. CDR1 is KGHDR, CDR2 SFDVKD, per germline.